A single sample gave rise to the 28 T cell receptor beta chains below, sequenced in a study of cytomegalovirus exposure and HLA in healthy donors. The study ran its PCR with 60 Vbeta and 13 Jbeta primers. Measured with immunoSEQ multiplex PCR; TCRdb has only the in-frame clones, and not every one. The sample includes a few hundred thousand clones, over 70% of them seen just once. The source material was PBMCs. All receptors come from a woman aged 55-70 years in good health and CMV-seropositive.

CDR3 sequence (DNA): TGTGCCAGTAGTAGACAGATTTACAATGAGCAGTTCTTC. Amino acids: CASSRQIYNEQFF. The genes are TRBV19 and TRBJ2-1, with a tentative D call TRBD1 (5 bases). The CDR3 extends over 13 amino acids. V shed 4 bases and J shed 4 bases, with 8 bases lying between them. Germline V gives CDR1 LNHDA, CDR2 SQIVND (reference sequence).

This chain joins TRBV5-5 and TRBJ2-6; no reliable D call. The CDR3 is made up of 17 amino acids. CDR1 and CDR2 from the germline V gene are SGHKS and YYEKEE (reference sequence). Trimming removed 3 bases at V and 3 bases at J, with 16 bases between. CDR3 in amino acids: CASSSTLGAVGANVLTF. The CDR3, as DNA: TGTGCCAGCAGCTCAACCCTAGGCGCGGTTGGGGCCAACGTCCTGACTTTC.

Details on this clone: The same CDR3 also results from other DNA sequences found in this sample. V and J are TRBV7-9 and TRBJ1-2; unclear D gene. Germline CDR1 and CDR2: SEHNR and FQNEAQ (reference sequence). This CDR3 is built from 13 residues. The V end was cut by 0 bases, the J end by 5 bases, with 7 bases between. CDR3 nucleotide sequence: TGTGCCAGCAGCTTAGCCGGCGGGTATGGCTACACCTTC. It is translated as CASSLAGGYGYTF.

The chain is built from TRBV11-1 and TRBJ2-7, with D perhaps matching TRBD1 (5 bases). V shed 1 base and J shed 2 bases, with 6 bases lying between them. Germline V gives CDR1 SGHAT, CDR2 FQDESV (reference sequence). This CDR3 spans 13 amino acids. CDR3 DNA sequence: TGTGCCAGCAGCTTAGAGGGGACCTACGAGCAGTACTTC. Translating gives CASSLEGTYEQYF. The full variable domain, completed using reference TRBV11-1 and TRBJ2-7, is EAEVAQSPRYKITEKSQAVAFWCDPISGHATLYWYRQILGQGPELLVQFQDESVVDDSQLPKDRFSAERLKGVDSTLKIQPAELGDSAMYLCASSLEGTYEQYFGPGTRLTVT.

The genes are TRBV19 and TRBJ1-5; 7 bases are a match to TRBD1. After removal of 6 bases from V and 4 bases from J, the junction contained 12 bases not matched to a gene. The CDR3 totals 16 residues. Germline V lookup: CDR1 LNHDA, CDR2 SQIVND (reference sequence). CDR3 sequence: CASRPITGTENQPQHF. The CDR3 DNA follows: TGTGCCAGTAGGCCTATCACCGGGACAGAGAATCAGCCCCAGCATTTT.

This chain joins TRBV2 and TRBJ2-1; TRBD2 matches 15 bases. V dropped 5 bases and J dropped 8; count of bases not matched to a gene: 13. The CDR3 has 18 amino acids. From germline, CDR1 is SNHLY and CDR2 FYNNEI. CDR3 residues: CASSRTSGRVGRNHEQFF. Here the CDR3 DNA reads TGTGCCAGCAGTAGGACTAGCGGGAGGGTAGGGCGTAACCATGAGCAGTTCTTC.

This chain connects TRBV18 to TRBJ1-3, with a weak D call TRBD1 (5 bases). CDR1 and CDR2 from the germline V gene are KGHSH and LQKENI. The CDR3 covers 16 residues. V lost 2 bases, J lost 4 bases, and 15 bases lay in between. The CDR3 DNA sequence: TGTGCCAGCTCACCATCTCAGACAGTAATCGGAAACACCATATATTTT. This translates into CASSPSQTVIGNTIYF.

The chain combines TRBV9 with TRBJ2-1; 9 nucleotides match TRBD2. CDR1 SGDLS and CDR2 YYNGEE come from the germline V gene. V was clipped by 0 bases and J by 15 bases; unmatched bases: 7. This CDR3 spans 13 amino acids. As DNA, the CDR3 is TGTGCCAGCAGCGTAGAAGCGGGAGGCCGCCGGTTCTTC. Its translation is CASSVEAGGRRFF.

The rearrangement joins TRBV14 to TRBJ2-2; 14 nucleotides line up with TRBD2. Germline lookup yields CDR1 SGHDN and CDR2 FVKESK. V shed 1 base, J shed 7 bases, and the junction held 17 bases outside the gene matches. The CDR3 is 21 amino acids. CDR3 protein: CASSQGAPGLAGAEGHGELFF. DNA of the CDR3: TGTGCCAGCAGCCAAGGAGCCCCGGGACTAGCGGGAGCGGAGGGACACGGGGAGCTGTTTTTT.

J is TRBJ1-2 and V is TRBV7-9; D is possibly TRBD1 (5 bases). V was cut by 7 bases and J by 6 bases, with 15 bases left in between. Germline V gene sequence: CDR1 SEHNR, CDR2 FQNEAQ (reference sequence). The CDR3 length is 13 residues. The CDR3 nucleotides read TGTGCCAGCATTGTAGGGGATGTGGATGGCTACACCTTC. Amino acid sequence: CASIVGDVDGYTF.

The rearrangement uses TRBV19 and TRBJ1-3, with a tentative D call TRBD1 (6 bases). The germline V and J ends were trimmed by 2 bases and 0 bases, with 14 bases remaining between them. This CDR3 has 17 amino acids. Germline V gives CDR1 LNHDA, CDR2 SQIVND (reference sequence). DNA of the CDR3: TGTGCCAGTAGTATAAGGGACAACACTTTCTCTGGAAACACCATATATTTT. It is translated as CASSIRDNTFSGNTIYF.

The V and J genes are TRBV4-1 and TRBJ1-1; 8 nucleotides match TRBD1. The junction had 10 bases not matched to a gene; V was cut back by 4 bases and J by 3 bases. This CDR3 is built from 16 residues. Germline V gene data show CDR1 as MGHRA and CDR2 as YSYEKL. In DNA, the CDR3 is TGCGCCAGCAGCCCTGCTCCAGGGGGCCTCTACACTGAAGCTTTCTTT. Translating gives CASSPAPGGLYTEAFF.

This chain links TRBV28 with TRBJ2-5; 7 bases align to TRBD1. Trimming cost V 4 bases and J 4 bases; bases outside gene matches: 6. This CDR3 region has 14 residues. CDR1 MDHEN and CDR2 SYDVKM come from the germline V gene. The CDR3 nucleotides are TGTGCCAGCAGTTCCGGACAGGAAGGAGAGACCCAGTACTTC. Translation: CASSSGQEGETQYF. The whole variable domain, remainder taken from reference TRBV28 and TRBJ2-5, is DVKVTQSSRYLVKRTGEKVFLECVQDMDHENMFWYRQDPGLGLRLIYFSYDVKMKEKGDIPEGYSVSREKKERFSLILESASTNQTSMYLCASSSGQEGETQYFGPGTRLLVL.

The chain joins TRBV6-5 to TRBJ1-2, with TRBD1 identical over 8 bases. Trimming took 0 bases from V and 12 from J; bases not matched to a gene: 9. The CDR3 spans 14 residues. The germline V gene has CDR1 MNHEY and CDR2 SVGAGI. This CDR3 reads CASSYSGTGGTDTF. The DNA for the CDR3 is TGTGCCAGCAGTTACTCAGGGACAGGCGGAACTGACACCTTC.

Only one count was recorded for this clone. This CDR3 reads CASSRQGTGGYYGYTF. The CDR3, as DNA: TGTGCCAGCAGCCGACAGGGGACAGGGGGATACTATGGCTACACCTTC. This chain joins TRBV7-9 and TRBJ1-2; TRBD1 matches at 11 bases. The CDR3 runs to 16 residues. Germline assignment: CDR1 SEHNR and CDR2 FQNEAQ (reference sequence). Unmatched junction bases numbered 8, after V lost 5 bases and J lost 3 bases. Together with reference TRBV7-9 and TRBJ1-2, the CDR3 gives the full variable domain: DTGVSQNPRHKITKRGQNVTFRCDPISEHNRLYWYRQTLGQGPEFLTYFQNEAQLEKSRLLSDRFSAERPKGSFSTLEIQRTEQGDSAMYLCASSRQGTGGYYGYTFGSGTRLTVV.

This clone showed up just once. The chain is built from TRBV5-4 and TRBJ2-1, with TRBD2 identical over 8 bases. The germline CDR1 and CDR2 sequences are SGHNT and YYREEE (reference sequence). This CDR3 is built from 14 residues. After removal of 2 bases from V and 7 bases from J, the junction contained 5 bases not matched to a gene. The DNA of the CDR3 is TGTGCCAGCAGCTTTATAGCGGGACCAAATGAGCAGTTCTTC. Its protein product is CASSFIAGPNEQFF.

This rearrangement joins TRBV28 to TRBJ1-5, with D unresolved. V was shortened by 2 bases and J by 12 bases, with 17 bases between the two germline ends. Per the germline V gene, CDR1 is MDHEN and CDR2 is SYDVKM. This CDR3 is built from 14 residues. The CDR3 protein is CASSLGGVGERQHF. CDR3 sequence (DNA): TGTGCCAGCAGTTTAGGCGGGGTTGGCGAGCGCCAGCATTTT.

The rearrangement uses TRBV2 and TRBJ1-5; TRBD1 matches 9 bases. Germline assignment: CDR1 SNHLY and CDR2 FYNNEI. CDR3 length: 16 amino acids. Trimming cost V 3 bases and J 1 base; bases outside gene matches: 4. The CDR3 sequence: CASSEFGTGSNQPQHF. The CDR3, as DNA: TGTGCCAGCAGTGAGTTTGGGACAGGGAGCAATCAGCCCCAGCATTTT.

In its sample, this clone was seen a few times. The chain joins TRBV6-1 to TRBJ2-1; D unclear. There are 10 residues in the CDR3. Germline V gene lookup returns CDR1 MNHNS and CDR2 SASEGT. With 4 bases removed from V and 10 bases from J, the gap between germline ends came to 5 bases. The DNA of the CDR3 is TGTGCCAGCAGTGTGAGGGAGCAGTTCTTC. It codes for CASSVREQFF.

This clone has a handful of counts. The rearrangement links TRBV4-1 to TRBJ1-2, with 9 bases that match TRBD1. Per the germline V gene, CDR1 is MGHRA and CDR2 is YSYEKL. The V gene end was trimmed by 2 bases and the J gene end by 4 bases; junction bases not matched to a gene: 5. The CDR3 has 15 residues. The DNA for the CDR3 is TGCGCCAGCAGCCAAACGGGACAGGGAGGCTATGGCTACACCTTC. Protein product: CASSQTGQGGYGYTF.

This clone was recorded a few times. Other DNA sequences from this sample encode an identical CDR3 as well. The rearrangement joins TRBV5-1 to TRBJ2-1; D uncertain. The CDR3 contains 14 residues. CDR1 is SGHRS, CDR2 YFSETQ, per germline. V shed 0 bases and J shed 3 bases, with 7 bases lying between them. CDR3 nucleotides: TGCGCCAGCAGCTTGGGGCAGGACTACAATGAGCAGTTCTTC. It specifies CASSLGQDYNEQFF.

The chain links TRBV5-4 to TRBJ2-7; possibly TRBD1 for D (5 bases). Trimming stripped 1 base from V and 0 bases from J, with 17 bases between. From germline, CDR1 is SGHNT and CDR2 YYREEE (reference sequence). The CDR3 totals 17 residues. CDR3: CASSLPWTTGNSYEQYF. CDR3 sequence (DNA): TGTGCCAGCAGCTTGCCCTGGACAACCGGAAACTCCTACGAGCAGTACTTC. The entire variable domain, with the rest obtained from reference TRBV5-4 and TRBJ2-7, is as follows: ETGVTQSPTHLIKTRGQQVTLRCSSQSGHNTVSWYQQALGQGPQFIFQYYREEENGRGNFPPRFSGLQFPNYSSELNVNALELDDSALYLCASSLPWTTGNSYEQYFGPGTRLTVT.

V gene TRBV30 combines with J gene TRBJ2-2, with 12 bases lining up with TRBD1. Trimming removed 0 bases from V and 5 bases from J; junction bases left unmatched: 7. This CDR3 is 17 amino acids long. Germline V gene data show CDR1 as GTSNPN and CDR2 as SVGIG (reference sequence). The DNA for the CDR3 is TGTGCCTGGAGTGTACCAGGGGACAGGGGGCGAACCGGGGAGCTGTTTTTT. Its translation is CAWSVPGDRGRTGELFF.

This chain links TRBV29-1 with TRBJ1-5, with D hard to call. Trimming stripped 0 bases from V and 4 bases from J, with 13 bases between. Germline V gene sequence: CDR1 SQVTM, CDR2 ANQGSEA. The length of the CDR3 is 15 residues. DNA for the CDR3: TGCAGCGTTGAAGATGGCCCAGGCTCTAATCAGCCCCAGCATTTT. Protein sequence: CSVEDGPGSNQPQHF.

V gene TRBV11-2 combines with J gene TRBJ2-5; 7 nucleotides align to TRBD2. This CDR3 spans 15 amino acids. Germline CDR1 SGHAT, CDR2 FQNNGV. The ends lost 1 base at V and 1 base at J; junction bases unmatched: 3. In DNA, the CDR3 is TGTGCCAGCAGCTTAGGGGAGGGGCCCCAAGAGACCCAGTACTTC. Encoded protein: CASSLGEGPQETQYF.

This clone was observed a single time. The chain employs TRBV2 and TRBJ2-2, with D possibly being TRBD1 (6 bases). Germline-derived CDR1 and CDR2 are SNHLY and FYNNEI. This CDR3 spans 16 amino acids. V was trimmed by 6 bases and J by 0 bases, leaving 14 bases between them. This CDR3 is CASSLIGQTNTGELFF. CDR3 coding DNA: TGTGCCAGCAGCCTTATAGGACAGACGAACACCGGGGAGCTGTTTTTT.

This chain connects TRBV28 to TRBJ2-2, with 10 nucleotides matching TRBD1. The germline gives CDR1 MDHEN, CDR2 SYDVKM. The ends lost 10 bases at V and 3 bases at J; junction bases unmatched: 5. The CDR3 covers 14 residues. As DNA, the CDR3 is TGTGCCACCAGGGGGACAGGGGACACCGGGGAGCTGTTTTTT. The encoded protein is CATRGTGDTGELFF.

The chain combines TRBV5-1 with TRBJ2-7; 14 bases align to TRBD2. Per the germline V gene, CDR1 is SGHRS and CDR2 is YFSETQ. V lost 0 bases, J lost 5 bases, and 7 bases stayed unmatched. CDR3 length: 17 amino acids. CDR3 in amino acids: CASSLGGGLAGVDEQYF. CDR3 nucleotide sequence: TGCGCCAGCAGCTTGGGGGGGGGACTAGCGGGAGTTGACGAGCAGTACTTC.